This entry concerns a single TCR beta chain. The sample belongs to a study of cytomegalovirus exposure and HLA in healthy donors. This CDR3 is 9 amino acids long. Germline CDR1 reads GTSNPN; CDR2 reads SVGIG (reference sequence). V shed 2 bases and J shed 10 bases, with 5 bases lying between them. Primers: 60 Vbeta forward and 13 Jbeta reverse. Measured with immunoSEQ multiplex PCR; TCRdb has only the in-frame clones, and not every one. The sample lists 130,000 or so clones, 82% occurring once. The chain has TRBV30 and TRBJ1-1; D not certain. Sequenced sample: PBMCs. The clonotype originates from a woman aged 50 to 65 in good health and CMV-seropositive. CDR3: CAWSTGAFF. CDR3 DNA: TGTGCCTGGAGTACCGGAGCTTTCTTT.